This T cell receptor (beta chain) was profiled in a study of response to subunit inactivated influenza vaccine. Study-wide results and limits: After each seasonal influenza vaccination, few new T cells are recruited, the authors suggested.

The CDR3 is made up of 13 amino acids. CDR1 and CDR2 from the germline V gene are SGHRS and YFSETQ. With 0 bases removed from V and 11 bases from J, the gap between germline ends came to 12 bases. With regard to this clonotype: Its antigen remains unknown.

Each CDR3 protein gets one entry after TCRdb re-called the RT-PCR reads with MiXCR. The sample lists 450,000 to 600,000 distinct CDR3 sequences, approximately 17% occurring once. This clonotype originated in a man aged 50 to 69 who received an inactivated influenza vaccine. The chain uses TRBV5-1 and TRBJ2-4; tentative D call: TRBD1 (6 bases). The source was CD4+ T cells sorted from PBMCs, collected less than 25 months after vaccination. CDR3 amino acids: CASSLEDRTVQYF. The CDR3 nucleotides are TGCGCCAGCAGCTTGGAAGACCGGACAGTTCAGTACTTC.